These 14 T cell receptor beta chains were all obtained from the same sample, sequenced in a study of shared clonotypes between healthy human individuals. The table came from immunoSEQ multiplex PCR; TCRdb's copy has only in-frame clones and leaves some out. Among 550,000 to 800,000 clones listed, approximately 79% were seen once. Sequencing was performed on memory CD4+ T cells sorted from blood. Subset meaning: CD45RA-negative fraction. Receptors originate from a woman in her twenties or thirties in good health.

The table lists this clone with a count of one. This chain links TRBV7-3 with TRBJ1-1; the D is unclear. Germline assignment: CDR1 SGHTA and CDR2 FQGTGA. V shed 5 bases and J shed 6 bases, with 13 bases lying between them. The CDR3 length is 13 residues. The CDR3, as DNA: TGTGCCAGCAGCCATGGGCCGGCGGCTGAAGCTTTCTTT. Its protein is CASSHGPAAEAFF.

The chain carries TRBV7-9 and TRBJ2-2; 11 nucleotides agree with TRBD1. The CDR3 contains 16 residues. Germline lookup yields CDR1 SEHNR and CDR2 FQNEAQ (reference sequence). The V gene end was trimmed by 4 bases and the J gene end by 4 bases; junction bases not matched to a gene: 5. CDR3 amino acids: CASSSGQGAVTGELFF. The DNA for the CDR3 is TGTGCCAGCAGCTCTGGACAGGGGGCGGTCACCGGGGAGCTGTTTTTT.

CDR3 sequence (DNA): TGTGCCAGCAGTCTCCTCCCCACAATCGAGCAGTTCTTC. It yields the protein CASSLLPTIEQFF. The V call is TRBV27, the J call TRBJ2-1; D remains unclear. CDR1 MNHEY and CDR2 SMNVEV come from the germline V gene (reference sequence). The CDR3 loop spans 13 amino acids. Trimming cost V 5 bases and J 10 bases, with 15 bases left between them.

CDR3 bases: TGTGCCAGCAGCCACGAGTCTCGGGGGGGTTACGAGCAGTACTTC. It is translated as CASSHESRGGYEQYF. V gene TRBV4-2 combines with J gene TRBJ2-7; 8 nucleotides match TRBD2. The CDR3 totals 15 residues. The ends lost 3 bases at V and 4 bases at J; junction bases unmatched: 8. Per germline, CDR1 LGHNA and CDR2 YNFKEQ.

The CDR3 DNA is TGTGCCAGCAGCCCCGACAGCTTTAATGAAAAACTGTTTTTT. It translates to CASSPDSFNEKLFF. The chain recombines TRBV7-6 with TRBJ1-4; tentatively, D is TRBD1 (5 bases). The V end lost 5 bases, the J end lost 4 bases, and 11 bases lay between the germline ends. Germline values: CDR1 SGHVS, CDR2 FNYEAQ. The CDR3 is made up of 14 amino acids. The full variable domain, in which reference TRBV7-6 and TRBJ1-4 provide the parts outside the CDR3, is GAGVSQSPRYKVTKRGQDVALRCDPISGHVSLYWYRQALGQGPEFLTYFNYEAQQDKSGLPNDRFSAERPEGSISTLTIQRTEQRDSAMYRCASSPDSFNEKLFFGSGTQLSVL.

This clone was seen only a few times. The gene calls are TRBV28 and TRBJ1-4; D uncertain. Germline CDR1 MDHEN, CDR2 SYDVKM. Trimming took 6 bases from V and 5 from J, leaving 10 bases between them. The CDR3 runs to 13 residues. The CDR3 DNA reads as TGTGCCAGCAGACACCGAGGAAATGAAAAACTGTTTTTT. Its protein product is CASRHRGNEKLFF. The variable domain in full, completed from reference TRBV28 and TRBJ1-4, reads DVKVTQSSRYLVKRTGEKVFLECVQDMDHENMFWYRQDPGLGLRLIYFSYDVKMKEKGDIPEGYSVSREKKERFSLILESASTNQTSMYLCASRHRGNEKLFFGSGTQLSVL.

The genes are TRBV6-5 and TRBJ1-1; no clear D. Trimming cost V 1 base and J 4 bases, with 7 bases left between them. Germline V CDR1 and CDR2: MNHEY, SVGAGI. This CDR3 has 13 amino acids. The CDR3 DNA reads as TGTGCCAGCAGTTACTGGCAAGCCACTGAAGCTTTCTTT. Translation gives CASSYWQATEAFF.

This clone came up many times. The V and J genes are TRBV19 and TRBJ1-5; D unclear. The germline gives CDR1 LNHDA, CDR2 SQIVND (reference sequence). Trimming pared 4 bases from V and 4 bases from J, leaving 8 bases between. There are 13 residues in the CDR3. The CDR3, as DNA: TGTGCCAGTAGTAAGTCTGCAAATCAGCCCCAGCATTTT. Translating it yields CASSKSANQPQHF.

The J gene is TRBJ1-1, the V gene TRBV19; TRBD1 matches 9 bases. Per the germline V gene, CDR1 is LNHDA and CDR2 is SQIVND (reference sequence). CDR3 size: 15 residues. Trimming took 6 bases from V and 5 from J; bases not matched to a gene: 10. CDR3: CASRPGQGKVTEAFF. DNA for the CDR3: TGTGCCAGTAGGCCGGGACAGGGAAAGGTGACTGAAGCTTTCTTT. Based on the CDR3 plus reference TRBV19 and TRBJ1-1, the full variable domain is DGGITQSPKYLFRKEGQNVTLSCEQNLNHDAMYWYRQDPGQGLRLIYYSQIVNDFQKGDIAEGYSVSREKKESFPLTVTSAQKNPTAFYLCASRPGQGKVTEAFFGQGTRLTVV.

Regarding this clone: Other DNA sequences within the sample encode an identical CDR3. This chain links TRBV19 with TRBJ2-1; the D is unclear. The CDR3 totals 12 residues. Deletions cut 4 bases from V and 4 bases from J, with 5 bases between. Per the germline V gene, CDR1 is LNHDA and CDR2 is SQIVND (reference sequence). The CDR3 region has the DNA TGTGCCAGTAGTAAAGGGTACAATGAGCAGTTCTTC. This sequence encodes CASSKGYNEQFF.

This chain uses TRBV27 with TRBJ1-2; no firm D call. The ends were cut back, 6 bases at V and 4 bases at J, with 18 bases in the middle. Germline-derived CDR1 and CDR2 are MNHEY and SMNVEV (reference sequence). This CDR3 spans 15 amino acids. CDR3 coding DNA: TGTGCCAGCAGCCGGACCTCCGCATCCCTCTATGGCTACACCTTC. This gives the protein CASSRTSASLYGYTF.

The CDR3 DNA sequence: TGCGCCAGCAGCTTGGATAGGACAGGGTTAGTCACCGGGGAGCTGTTTTTT. Its protein product is CASSLDRTGLVTGELFF. The chain employs TRBV5-1 and TRBJ2-2; 8 bases line up with TRBD1. The CDR3 is 17 amino acids. The germline gives CDR1 SGHRS, CDR2 YFSETQ. With V trimmed by 0 bases and J by 4 bases, 8 bases remained unmatched.

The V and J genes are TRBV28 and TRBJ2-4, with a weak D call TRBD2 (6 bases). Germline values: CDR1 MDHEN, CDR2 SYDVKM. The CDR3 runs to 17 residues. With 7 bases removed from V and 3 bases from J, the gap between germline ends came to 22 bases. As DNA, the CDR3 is TGTGCCAGCACGCACGGAGGGCTCAGAGAGGACAAAAACATTCAGTACTTC. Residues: CASTHGGLREDKNIQYF.

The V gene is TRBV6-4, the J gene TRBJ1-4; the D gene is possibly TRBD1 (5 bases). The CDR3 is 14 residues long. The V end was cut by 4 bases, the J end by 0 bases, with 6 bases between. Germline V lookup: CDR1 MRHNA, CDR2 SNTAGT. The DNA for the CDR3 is TGTGCCAGCAGTGGACAGCCAACTAATGAAAAACTGTTTTTT. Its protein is CASSGQPTNEKLFF.